A selection of T cell receptor beta chains follows, all from one sample in a study of siplizumab effects on memory and regulatory T cells. Data came from immunoSEQ multiplex PCR; TCRdb stores just in-frame clones and leaves some out. There are roughly 120,000 clones in the sample; roughly 94% occur only once, and under 0.75% lies in the top ten. Sample: Tregs sorted from blood. The receptors were gathered from a human donor in good health. Each CDR3 is given with its conserved first and last residue.

V gene: TRBV11-2
J gene: TRBJ2-5
CDR3 protein: CASSSLGVATETQYF

V gene: TRBV18
J gene: TRBJ2-7
CDR3 protein: CASSPGQGGEQYF

V gene: TRBV4-1
J gene: TRBJ1-5
CDR3 protein: CASSQDRQQPQHF

V gene: TRBV5-1
J gene: TRBJ2-1
CDR3 protein: CASRALAGGYYNEQFF

V gene: TRBV20-1
J gene: TRBJ1-4
CDR3 protein: CSAALNEKLFF

V gene: TRBV28
J gene: TRBJ1-2
CDR3 protein: CASSLVVNYGYTF

V gene: TRBV10-3
J gene: TRBJ2-1
CDR3 protein: CAAAPGTNDNEQFF

V gene: TRBV11-1
J gene: TRBJ2-7
CDR3 protein: CASSLLRFQTTEQYF

V gene: TRBV18
J gene: TRBJ1-1
CDR3 protein: CASSPRTGVALAFF

V gene: TRBV5-6
J gene: TRBJ1-6
CDR3 protein: CASSATANSPLHF

V gene: TRBV6-5
J gene: TRBJ1-2
CDR3 protein: CASRLRGGYTF

V gene: TRBV5-1
J gene: TRBJ2-7
CDR3 protein: CASAARSSATLSSYEQYF

V gene: TRBV18
J gene: TRBJ2-1
CDR3 protein: CASSPKGAAGSHTFNEQFF

V gene: TRBV19
J gene: TRBJ2-2
CDR3 protein: CASSIVAANTGELFF

V gene: TRBV6-1
J gene: TRBJ2-5
CDR3 protein: CASSPPGTQETQYF

V gene: TRBV10-3
J gene: TRBJ2-1
CDR3 protein: CAISVSRDINEQFF

V gene: TRBV6-1
J gene: TRBJ1-3
CDR3 protein: CASSEQGNTIYF

V gene: TRBV5-1
J gene: TRBJ1-2
CDR3 protein: CASSPKNGQLYGYTF

V gene: TRBV6-1
J gene: TRBJ1-5
CDR3 protein: CASSEGPGAQNQPQHF

V gene: TRBV2
J gene: TRBJ1-6
CDR3 protein: CAIPLIPAYNSPLHF

V gene: TRBV18
J gene: TRBJ2-7
CDR3 protein: CASSPPWGSSYEQYF

V gene: TRBV20-1
J gene: TRBJ2-7
CDR3 protein: CSVRGTYEQYF

V gene: TRBV6-5
J gene: TRBJ1-2
CDR3 protein: CASSSGQEYGYTF

V gene: TRBV5-1
J gene: TRBJ1-2
CDR3 protein: CASSAGEGLRGYTF

V gene: TRBV5-4
J gene: TRBJ2-5
CDR3 protein: CASSPGYQETQYF

V gene: TRBV7-9
J gene: TRBJ2-1
CDR3 protein: CASSLQFDEQFF

V gene: TRBV27
J gene: TRBJ1-5
CDR3 protein: CASSLKRRVDQPQHF

V gene: TRBV4-2
J gene: TRBJ2-7
CDR3 protein: CASSPWIRGSYEQYF

V gene: TRBV2
J gene: TRBJ2-1
CDR3 protein: CASSKGEQFF

V gene: TRBV12-5
J gene: TRBJ1-2
CDR3 protein: CASGLVRGLHGYTF

V gene: TRBV10-2
J gene: TRBJ1-5
CDR3 protein: CASSDGRGGQPQHF

V gene: TRBV18
J gene: TRBJ2-5
CDR3 protein: CASSPPGVGETQYF

V gene: TRBV6-6
J gene: TRBJ2-7
CDR3 protein: CASSYGTGSGEQYF

V gene: TRBV2
J gene: TRBJ1-1
CDR3 protein: CARAGQMNTEAFF

V gene: TRBV7-9
J gene: TRBJ2-1
CDR3 protein: CASSSGTGSYNEQFF

V gene: TRBV27
J gene: TRBJ2-1
CDR3 protein: CASSLLGSGRLEQFF

V gene: TRBV29-1
J gene: TRBJ1-1
CDR3 protein: CSVDSSGYDTEAFF

V gene: TRBV6-5
J gene: TRBJ1-6
CDR3 protein: CASRNGNSPLHF

V gene: TRBV10-2
J gene: TRBJ2-2
CDR3 protein: CASSGYRDTGELFF

V gene: TRBV5-1
J gene: TRBJ2-7
CDR3 protein: CASKGSLGRVDEQYF

V gene: TRBV7-2
J gene: TRBJ2-4
CDR3 protein: CASSSHPNKHSQYF

V gene: TRBV2
J gene: TRBJ2-3
CDR3 protein: CASGTARGGTDTQYF

V gene: TRBV7-9
J gene: TRBJ2-2
CDR3 protein: CASSSPGTGNTGELFF

V gene: TRBV18
J gene: TRBJ2-5
CDR3 protein: CASSLGLAGETQYF

V gene: TRBV5-8
J gene: TRBJ1-5
CDR3 protein: CASSLAGRGYQPQHF

V gene: TRBV18
J gene: TRBJ2-5
CDR3 protein: CASSPGRGGETQYF

V gene: TRBV29-1
J gene: TRBJ2-2
CDR3 protein: CSVLANTGELFF

V gene: TRBV29-1
J gene: TRBJ1-4
CDR3 protein: CSGRQGSEKLFF

V gene: TRBV6-1
J gene: TRBJ2-7
CDR3 protein: CASSEAGTGSYEQYF

V gene: TRBV14
J gene: TRBJ2-3
CDR3 protein: CASSPGLVRDTQYF

V gene: TRBV4-1
J gene: TRBJ2-5
CDR3 protein: CASSRSGRGETQYF

V gene: TRBV5-4
J gene: TRBJ2-5
CDR3 protein: CASSRTSGGLETQYF

V gene: TRBV6-5
J gene: TRBJ2-3
CDR3 protein: CASKSTDTQYF

V gene: TRBV6-5
J gene: TRBJ1-2
CDR3 protein: CASSFHLNYGYTF

V gene: TRBV15
J gene: TRBJ1-2
CDR3 protein: CATSRGDRGDYGYTF

V gene: TRBV6-1
J gene: TRBJ2-2
CDR3 protein: CASVPDRVTGELFF

V gene: TRBV6-5
J gene: TRBJ2-5
CDR3 protein: CASSPTQETQYF

V gene: TRBV2
J gene: TRBJ2-7
CDR3 protein: CASRMTLSYEQYF

V gene: TRBV6-6
J gene: TRBJ2-7
CDR3 protein: CASSPPRHEQYF

V gene: TRBV27
J gene: TRBJ2-1
CDR3 protein: CASSLLVGAAAEQFF